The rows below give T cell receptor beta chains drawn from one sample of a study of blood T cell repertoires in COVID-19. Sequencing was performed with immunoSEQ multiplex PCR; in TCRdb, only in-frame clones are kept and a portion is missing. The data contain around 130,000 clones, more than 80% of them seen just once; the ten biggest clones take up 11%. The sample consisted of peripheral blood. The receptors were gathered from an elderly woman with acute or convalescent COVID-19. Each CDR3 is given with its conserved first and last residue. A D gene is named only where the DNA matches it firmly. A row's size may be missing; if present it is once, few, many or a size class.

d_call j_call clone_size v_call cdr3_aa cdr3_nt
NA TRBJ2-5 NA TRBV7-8 CASSLEGGKETQYF TGTGCCAGCAGCTTAGAGGGGGGGAAAGAGACCCAGTACTTC
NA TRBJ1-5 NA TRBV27 CASSLRGYSNQPQHF TGTGCCAGCAGTTTGAGAGGGTATAGCAATCAGCCCCAGCATTTT
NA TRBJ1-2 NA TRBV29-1 CSVRGQDYGYTF TGCAGCGTTCGCGGACAAGACTATGGCTACACCTTC
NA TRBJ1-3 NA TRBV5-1 CASSLGQLPGNTIYF TGCGCCAGCAGCTTGGGACAGCTCCCTGGAAACACCATATATTTT
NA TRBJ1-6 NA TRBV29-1 CSVGLERGSPLHF TGCAGCGTGGGGTTGGAAAGGGGTTCACCCCTCCACTTT
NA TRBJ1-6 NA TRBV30 CAWSVLRGGSPLHF TGTGCCTGGAGTGTACTACGCGGAGGTTCACCCCTCCACTTT
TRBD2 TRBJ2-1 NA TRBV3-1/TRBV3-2 CASSHRGLADYNEQFF TGTGCCAGCAGCCATAGGGGACTAGCGGACTACAATGAGCAGTTCTTC
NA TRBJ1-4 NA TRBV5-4 CASSLAGEGMKKLFF TGTGCCAGCAGCTTGGCGGGGGAGGGGATGAAAAAACTGTTTTTT
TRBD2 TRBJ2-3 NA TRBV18 CASSPRNSGGTDTQYF TGTGCCAGCTCACCAAGGAATAGCGGGGGGACAGATACGCAGTATTTT
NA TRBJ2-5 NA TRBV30 CAWSPKGREETQYF TGTGCCTGGAGTCCAAAGGGCAGGGAAGAGACCCAGTACTTC
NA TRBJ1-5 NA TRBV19 CASSIAGVLNQPQHF TGTGCCAGTAGTATAGCAGGGGTTCTCAATCAGCCCCAGCATTTT
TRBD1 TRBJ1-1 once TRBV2 CASSVQGVQNTEAFF TGTGCCAGCAGTGTACAGGGGGTACAGAACACTGAAGCTTTCTTT
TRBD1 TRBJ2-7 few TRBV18 CASSEGQGAIYEQYF TGTGCCAGCTCCGAGGGGCAGGGGGCGATCTACGAGCAGTACTTC
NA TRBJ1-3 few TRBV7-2 CASSLGSRNTIYF TGTGCCAGCAGCTTAGGATCTAGAAACACCATATATTTT
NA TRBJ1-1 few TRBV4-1 CASSQEPGQTFSFF TGCGCCAGCAGCCAAGAACCAGGGCAGACCTTTTCTTTCTTT
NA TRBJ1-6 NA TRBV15 CATSRGPNSPLHF TGTGCCACCAGCAGAGGGCCCAACTCACCCCTCCACTTT
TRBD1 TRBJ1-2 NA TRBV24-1 CATSAITGTAYGYTF TGTGCCACCAGTGCTATAACCGGGACAGCCTATGGCTACACCTTC
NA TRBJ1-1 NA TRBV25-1 CASSGPGAFF TGTGCCAGCAGTGGACCAGGAGCTTTCTTT
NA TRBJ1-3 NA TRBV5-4 CASSYSSLASGNTIYF TGTGCCAGCAGTTATTCTTCGTTGGCCTCTGGAAACACCATATATTTT
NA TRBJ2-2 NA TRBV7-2 CASSLDGVRVTGELFF TGTGCCAGCAGCTTAGACGGTGTCAGGGTAACCGGGGAGCTGTTTTTT
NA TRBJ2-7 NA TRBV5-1 CASSLQGYEQYF TGCGCCAGCAGCCTACAGGGTTACGAGCAGTACTTC
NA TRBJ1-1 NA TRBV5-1 CASSLGNRVVNTEAFF TGCGCCAGCAGCTTGGGGAACAGGGTTGTGAACACTGAAGCTTTCTTT
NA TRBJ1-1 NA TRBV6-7 CASSYVTEAFF TGTGCCAGCAGTTACGTAACTGAAGCTTTCTTT
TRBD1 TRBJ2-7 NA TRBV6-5 CASRDPATGTEQYF TGTGCCAGCAGGGATCCGGCGACAGGGACGGAGCAGTACTTC
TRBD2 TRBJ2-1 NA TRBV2 CASSEGTSGGRNEQFF TGTGCCAGCAGTGAAGGGACTAGCGGGGGGAGGAATGAGCAGTTCTTC
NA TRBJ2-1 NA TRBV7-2 CASSLGVIRGPRNEQFF TGTGCCAGCAGCTTAGGGGTAATTAGAGGTCCTCGGAATGAGCAGTTCTTC
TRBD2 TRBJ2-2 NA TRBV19 CASSITPGLAGDYNTGELFF TGTGCCAGTAGTATAACCCCGGGACTAGCGGGGGACTACAACACCGGGGAGCTGTTTTTT
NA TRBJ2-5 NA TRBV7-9 CASSLVQGQETQYF TGTGCCAGCAGCTTAGTGCAGGGACAAGAGACCCAGTACTTC
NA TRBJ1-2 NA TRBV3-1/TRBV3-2 CASSPQTETGNGYTF TGTGCCAGCAGCCCACAAACTGAGACAGGAAACGGCTACACCTTC
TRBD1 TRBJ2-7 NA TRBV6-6 CASSFGQGPYYEQYF TGTGCCAGCAGTTTTGGACAGGGACCCTACTACGAGCAGTACTTC
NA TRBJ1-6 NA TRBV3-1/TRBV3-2 CASSRGGFESPLHF TGTGCCAGCAGCCGCGGTGGGTTTGAGTCACCCCTCCACTTT
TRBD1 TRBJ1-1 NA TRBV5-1 CASSLMTGGNTEAFF TGCGCCAGCAGCTTGATGACAGGGGGGAACACTGAAGCTTTCTTT
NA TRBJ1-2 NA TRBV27 CASSSPSGGVYGYTF TGTGCCAGCAGTTCCCCCTCGGGAGGAGTCTATGGCTACACCTTC
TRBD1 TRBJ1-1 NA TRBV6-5 CASSPGTGEGTEAFF TGTGCCAGCAGTCCTGGGACAGGGGAGGGCACTGAAGCTTTCTTT
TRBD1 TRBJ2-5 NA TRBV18 CASSKRQGAGETQYF TGTGCCAGCTCTAAACGACAGGGGGCAGGAGAGACCCAGTACTTC
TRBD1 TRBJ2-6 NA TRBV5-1 CASSLEGQPLSGANVLTF TGCGCCAGCAGCTTGGAGGGACAGCCACTCTCTGGGGCCAACGTCCTGACTTTC
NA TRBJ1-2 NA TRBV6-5 CASSSGVGPYGYTF TGTGCCAGCAGCTCAGGGGTGGGGCCTTATGGCTACACCTTC
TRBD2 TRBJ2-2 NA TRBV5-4 CASSSVTGGDTGELFF TGTGCCAGCAGCTCTGTGACGGGGGGGGACACCGGGGAGCTGTTTTTT